This T cell receptor (beta chain) originates from a study of T cell responses to AZD1222 COVID-19 vaccine. Overall study findings and caveats: White British donors predominated, females outnumbered males, and clonal diversity was possibly underestimated. Regions left unmutated in variants are reportedly the target of nearly half of spike-specific TCRs.

Here immunoSEQ multiplex PCR was the method, and the copy in TCRdb shows in-frame clones only, minus some. The data show 95,000 to 150,000 clones, about 90% seen once. V dropped 6 bases and J dropped 4 bases, with 18 bases sitting between them. The CDR3 consists of 15 residues. Germline CDR1 and CDR2: SEHNR and FQNEAQ (reference sequence). To note about this clone: What it recognizes is unknown.

Sequencing used peripheral blood, obtained on day 0 of AZD1222 vaccination. The chain is built from TRBV7-9 and TRBJ1-1, with D tentatively TRBD1 (5 bases). The TCR comes from an adult in good health. Here the CDR3 DNA reads TGTGCCAGCAGTTTGGGGGAATGGGGAGGCACTGAAGCTTTCTTT. Translation: CASSLGEWGGTEAFF.